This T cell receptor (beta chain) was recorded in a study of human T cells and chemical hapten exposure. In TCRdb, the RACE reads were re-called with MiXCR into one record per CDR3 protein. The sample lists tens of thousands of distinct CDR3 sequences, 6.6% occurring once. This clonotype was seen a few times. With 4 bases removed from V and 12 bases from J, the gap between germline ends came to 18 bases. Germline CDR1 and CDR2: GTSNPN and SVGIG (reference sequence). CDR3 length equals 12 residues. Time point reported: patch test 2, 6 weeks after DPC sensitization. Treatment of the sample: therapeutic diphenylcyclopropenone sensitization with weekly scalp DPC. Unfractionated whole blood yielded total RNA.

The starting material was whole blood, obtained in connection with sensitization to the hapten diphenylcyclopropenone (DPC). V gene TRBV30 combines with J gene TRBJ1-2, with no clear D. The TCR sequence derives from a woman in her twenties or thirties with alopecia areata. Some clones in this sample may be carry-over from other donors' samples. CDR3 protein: CAWKKSKIRDTF. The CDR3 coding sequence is TGTGCCTGGAAAAAAAGTAAAATTCGGGACACCTTC. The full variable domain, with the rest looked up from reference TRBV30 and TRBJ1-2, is SQTIHQWPATLVQPVGSPLSLECTVEGTSNPNLYWYRQAAGRGLQLLFYSVGIGQISSEVPQNLSASRPQDRQFILSSKKLLLSDSGFYLCAWKKSKIRDTFGSGTRLTVV.